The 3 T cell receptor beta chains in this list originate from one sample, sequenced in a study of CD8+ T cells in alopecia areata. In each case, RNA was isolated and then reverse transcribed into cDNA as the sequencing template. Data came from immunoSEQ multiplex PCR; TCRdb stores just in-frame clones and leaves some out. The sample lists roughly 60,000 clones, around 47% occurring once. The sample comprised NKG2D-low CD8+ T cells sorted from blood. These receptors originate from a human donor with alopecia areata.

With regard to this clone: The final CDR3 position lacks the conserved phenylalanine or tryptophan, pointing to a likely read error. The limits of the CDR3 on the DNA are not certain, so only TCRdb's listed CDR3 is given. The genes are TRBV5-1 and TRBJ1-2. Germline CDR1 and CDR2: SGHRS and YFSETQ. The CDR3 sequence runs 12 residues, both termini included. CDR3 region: CASSPKLDGEDL.

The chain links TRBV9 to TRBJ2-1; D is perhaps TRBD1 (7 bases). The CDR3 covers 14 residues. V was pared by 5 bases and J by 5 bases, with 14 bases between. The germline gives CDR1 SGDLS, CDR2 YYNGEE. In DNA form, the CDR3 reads TGTGCCAGCAGGGCGGGGACAGCCAACAATGAGCAGTTCTTC. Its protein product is CASRAGTANNEQFF.

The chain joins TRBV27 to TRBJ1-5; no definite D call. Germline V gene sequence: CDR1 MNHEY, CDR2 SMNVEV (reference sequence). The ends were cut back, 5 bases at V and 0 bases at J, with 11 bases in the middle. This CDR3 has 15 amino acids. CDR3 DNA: TGTGCCAGCAGTCTCGGTTGGGGTAGCAATCAGCCCCAGCATTTT. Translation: CASSLGWGSNQPQHF.